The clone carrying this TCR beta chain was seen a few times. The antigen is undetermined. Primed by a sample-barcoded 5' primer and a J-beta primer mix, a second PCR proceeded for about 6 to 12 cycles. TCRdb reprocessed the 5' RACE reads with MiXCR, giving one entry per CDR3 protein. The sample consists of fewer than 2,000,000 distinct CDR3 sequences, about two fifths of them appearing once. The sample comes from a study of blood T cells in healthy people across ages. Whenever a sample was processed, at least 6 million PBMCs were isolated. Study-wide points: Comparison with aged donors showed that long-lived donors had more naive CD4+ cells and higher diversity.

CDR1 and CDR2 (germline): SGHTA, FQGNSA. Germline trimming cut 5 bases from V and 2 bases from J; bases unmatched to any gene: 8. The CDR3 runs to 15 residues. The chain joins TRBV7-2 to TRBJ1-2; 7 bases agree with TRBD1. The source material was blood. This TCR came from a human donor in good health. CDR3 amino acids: CASSLYKQGNYGYTF. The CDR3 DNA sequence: TGTGCCAGCAGCCTTTACAAACAGGGGAACTATGGCTACACCTTC.